The present TCR beta chain was sequenced within a study of PD-L1 blockade in urothelial cancer. Study-wide context: Prior chemotherapy regimens per patient numbered 0 to 3. At 3 weeks (second dose) and 6 weeks after starting treatment, blood was analyzed. A median of roughly 150,000 T cells was found in the blood samples.

Germline V gene data show CDR1 as MNHNS and CDR2 as SASEGT. The CDR3 is 13 residues long. V trimming: 4 bases; J trimming: 5 bases; junction bases outside the gene matches: 2. Each PCR had synthetic TCR analog templates added to it as a spike-in. Produced via immunoSEQ multiplex PCR; TCRdb's table is partial and in-frame only. The repertoire consists of about 51,000 clones, with about 90% occurring once and the leading ten covering roughly 17%. The sequence derives from a man aged 60-69 years with urothelial cancer. The genes are TRBV6-1 and TRBJ1-5, with 7 bases matching TRBD1. The sequences come from PBMCs, collected around atezolizumab (anti-PD-L1) treatment. The chain's CDR3 is CASSVTGHQPQHF. CDR3 DNA sequence: TGTGCCAGCAGTGTGACAGGGCATCAGCCCCAGCATTTT.